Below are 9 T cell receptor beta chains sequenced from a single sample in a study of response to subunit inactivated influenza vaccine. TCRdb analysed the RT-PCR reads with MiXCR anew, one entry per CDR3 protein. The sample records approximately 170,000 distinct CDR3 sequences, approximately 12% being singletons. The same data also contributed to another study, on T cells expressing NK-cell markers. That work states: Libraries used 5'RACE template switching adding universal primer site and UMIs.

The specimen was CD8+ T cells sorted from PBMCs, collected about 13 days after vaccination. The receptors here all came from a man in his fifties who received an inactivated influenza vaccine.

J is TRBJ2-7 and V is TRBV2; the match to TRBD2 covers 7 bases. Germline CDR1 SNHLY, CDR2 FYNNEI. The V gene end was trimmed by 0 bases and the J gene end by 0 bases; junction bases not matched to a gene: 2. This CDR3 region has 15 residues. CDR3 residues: CASSEASGGSYEQYF. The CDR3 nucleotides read TGTGCCAGCAGTGAAGCCTCGGGGGGCTCCTACGAGCAGTACTTC.

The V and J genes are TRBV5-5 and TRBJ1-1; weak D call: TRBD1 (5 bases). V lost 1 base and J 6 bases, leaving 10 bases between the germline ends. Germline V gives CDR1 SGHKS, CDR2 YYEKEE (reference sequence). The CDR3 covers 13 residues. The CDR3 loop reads CASSLFGAPEAFF. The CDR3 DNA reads TGTGCCAGCAGCTTGTTCGGGGCCCCTGAAGCTTTCTTT.

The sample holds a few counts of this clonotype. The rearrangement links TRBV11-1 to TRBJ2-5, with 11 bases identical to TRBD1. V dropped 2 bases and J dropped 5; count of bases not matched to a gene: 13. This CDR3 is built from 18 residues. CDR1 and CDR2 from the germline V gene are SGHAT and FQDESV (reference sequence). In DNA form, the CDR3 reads TGTGCCAGCAGCTTACCTACCCCGGGACAGGGGGAGGCGGAGACCCAGTACTTC. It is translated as CASSLPTPGQGEAETQYF.

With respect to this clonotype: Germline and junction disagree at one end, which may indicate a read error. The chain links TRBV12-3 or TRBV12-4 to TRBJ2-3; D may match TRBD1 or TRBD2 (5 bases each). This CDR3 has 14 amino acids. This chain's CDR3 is CASSLAMDIQGQYF. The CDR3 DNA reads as TGTGCCAGCAGTCTAGCTATGGACATCCAAGGGCAGTATTTT.

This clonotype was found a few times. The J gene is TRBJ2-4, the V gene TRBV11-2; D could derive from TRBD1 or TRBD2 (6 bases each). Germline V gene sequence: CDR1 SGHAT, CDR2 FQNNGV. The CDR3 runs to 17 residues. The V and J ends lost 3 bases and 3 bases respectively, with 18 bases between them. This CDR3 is CASSFSGAMASKNIQYF. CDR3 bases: TGTGCCAGCAGCTTTTCGGGGGCCATGGCCAGCAAAAACATTCAGTACTTC.

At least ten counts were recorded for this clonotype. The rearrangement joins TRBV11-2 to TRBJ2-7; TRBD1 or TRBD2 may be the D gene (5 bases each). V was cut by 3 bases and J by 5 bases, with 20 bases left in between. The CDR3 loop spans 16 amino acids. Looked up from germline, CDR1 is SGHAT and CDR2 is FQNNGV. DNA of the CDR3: TGTGCCAGCAGCTTGGGGTCGGGGACGGTCTCGGACGAGCAGTACTTC. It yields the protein CASSLGSGTVSDEQYF.

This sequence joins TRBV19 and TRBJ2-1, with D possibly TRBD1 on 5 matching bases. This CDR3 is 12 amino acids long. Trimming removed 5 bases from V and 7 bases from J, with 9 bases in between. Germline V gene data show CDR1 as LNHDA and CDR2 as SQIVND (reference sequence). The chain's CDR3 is CASSPRTNEQFF. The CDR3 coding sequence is TGTGCCAGTAGTCCACGGACAAATGAGCAGTTCTTC.

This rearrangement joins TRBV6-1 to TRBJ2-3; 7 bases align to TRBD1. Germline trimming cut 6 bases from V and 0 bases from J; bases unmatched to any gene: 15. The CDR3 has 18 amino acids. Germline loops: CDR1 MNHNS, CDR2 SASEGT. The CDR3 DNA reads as TGTGCCAGCAGGGACCGGGACAGACCTACACTTAGCACAGATACGCAGTATTTT. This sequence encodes CASRDRDRPTLSTDTQYF.

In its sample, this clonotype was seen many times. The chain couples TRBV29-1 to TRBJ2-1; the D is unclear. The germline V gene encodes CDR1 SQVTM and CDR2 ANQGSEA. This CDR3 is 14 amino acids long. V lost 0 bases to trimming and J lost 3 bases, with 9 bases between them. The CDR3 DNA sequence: TGCAGCGTTGAAGATCACGGCAGCTACAATGAGCAGTTCTTC. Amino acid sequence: CSVEDHGSYNEQFF.